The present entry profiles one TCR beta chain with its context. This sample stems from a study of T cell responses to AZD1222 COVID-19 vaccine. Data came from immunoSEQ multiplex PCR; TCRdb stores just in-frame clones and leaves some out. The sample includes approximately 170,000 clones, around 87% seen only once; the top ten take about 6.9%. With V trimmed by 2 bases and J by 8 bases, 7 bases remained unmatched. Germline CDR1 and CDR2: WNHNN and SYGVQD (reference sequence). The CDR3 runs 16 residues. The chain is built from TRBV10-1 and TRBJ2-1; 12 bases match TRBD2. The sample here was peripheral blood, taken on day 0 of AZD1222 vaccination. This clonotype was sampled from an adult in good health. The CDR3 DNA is TGCGCCAGCAGTGAGGCTAGCGGGGGGGCCGGCGATGAGCAGTTCTTC. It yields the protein CASSEASGGAGDEQFF.